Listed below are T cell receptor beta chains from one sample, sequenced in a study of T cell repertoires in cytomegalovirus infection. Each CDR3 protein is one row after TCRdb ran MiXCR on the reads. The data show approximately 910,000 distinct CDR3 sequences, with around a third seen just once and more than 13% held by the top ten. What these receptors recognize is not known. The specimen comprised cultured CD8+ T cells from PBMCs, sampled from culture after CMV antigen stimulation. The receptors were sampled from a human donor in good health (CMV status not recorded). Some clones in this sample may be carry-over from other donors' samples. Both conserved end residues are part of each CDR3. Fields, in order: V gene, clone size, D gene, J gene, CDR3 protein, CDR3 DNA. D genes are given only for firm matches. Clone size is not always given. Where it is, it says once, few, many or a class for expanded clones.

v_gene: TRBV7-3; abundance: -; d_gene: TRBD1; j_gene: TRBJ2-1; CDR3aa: CASNERDRGLDEQFF; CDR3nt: TGTGCCAGCAACGAACGGGACAGGGGGCTCGATGAGCAGTTCTTC
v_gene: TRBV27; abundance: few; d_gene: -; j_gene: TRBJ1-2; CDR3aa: CASSWAGGRRGYTF; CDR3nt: TGTGCCAGCAGCTGGGCGGGGGGGCGCCGGGGCTACACCTTC
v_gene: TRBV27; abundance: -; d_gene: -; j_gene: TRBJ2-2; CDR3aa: CASTQGLDTGELFF; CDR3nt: TGTGCCAGCACGCAGGGGCTGGACACCGGGGAGCTGTTTTTT
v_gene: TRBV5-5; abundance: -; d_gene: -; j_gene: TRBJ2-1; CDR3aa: CASSLVKNVLNEQFF; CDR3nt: TGTGCCAGCAGCTTGGTCAAGAACGTTTTGAATGAGCAGTTCTTC
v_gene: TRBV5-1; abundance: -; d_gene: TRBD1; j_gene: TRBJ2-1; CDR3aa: CATSDRGQPFSYNEQFF; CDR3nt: TGCGCCACCTCTGACAGGGGGCAACCGTTCTCCTACAATGAGCAGTTCTTC
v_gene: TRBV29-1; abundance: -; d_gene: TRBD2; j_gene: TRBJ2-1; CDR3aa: CSVEPSGNNEQFF; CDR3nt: TGCAGCGTTGAGCCTAGCGGGAACAATGAGCAGTTCTTC
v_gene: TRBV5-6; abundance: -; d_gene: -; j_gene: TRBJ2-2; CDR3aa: CASSLDRVLKGELFF; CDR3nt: TGTGCCAGCAGCTTGGACAGGGTATTGAAGGGGGAGCTGTTTTTT
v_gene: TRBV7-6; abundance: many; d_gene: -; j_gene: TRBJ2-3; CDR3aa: CASSPTGASTDTQYF; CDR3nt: TGTGCCAGCAGCCCGACAGGAGCCAGCACAGATACGCAGTATTTT
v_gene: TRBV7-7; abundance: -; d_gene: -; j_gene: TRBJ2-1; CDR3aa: CASSLGAFSYNEQFF; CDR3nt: TGTGCTAGCAGCTTAGGGGCATTCTCCTACAATGAGCAGTTCTTC
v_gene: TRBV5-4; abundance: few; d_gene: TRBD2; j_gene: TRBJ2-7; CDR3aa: CASSLRGGRDEQYF; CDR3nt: TGTGCCAGCAGCTTGCGCGGGGGGCGGGACGAGCAGTACTTC
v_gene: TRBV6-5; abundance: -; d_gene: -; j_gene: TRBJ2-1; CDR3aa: CASSYEGPGNEQFF; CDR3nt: TGTGCCAGCAGTTATGAGGGTCCGGGCAATGAGCAGTTCTTC
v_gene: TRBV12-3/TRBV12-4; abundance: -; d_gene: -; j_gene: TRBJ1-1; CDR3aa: CASSLSQGQDEAFF; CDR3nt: TGTGCCAGCAGTTTGTCCCAGGGGCAGGATGAAGCTTTCTTT
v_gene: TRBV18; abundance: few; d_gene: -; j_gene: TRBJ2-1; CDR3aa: CASSPSWGASGLNEQFF; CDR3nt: TGTGCCAGCTCACCAAGCTGGGGGGCCTCTGGGTTGAATGAGCAGTTCTTC
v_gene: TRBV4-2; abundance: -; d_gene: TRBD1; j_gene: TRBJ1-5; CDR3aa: CASSLGTAPNQPQHF; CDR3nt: TGTGCCAGCAGCCTGGGGACAGCGCCTAATCAGCCCCAGCATTTT
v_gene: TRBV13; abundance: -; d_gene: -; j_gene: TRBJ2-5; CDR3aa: CASSPLVGRETQYF; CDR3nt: TGTGCCAGCAGCCCGCTCGTGGGGCGGGAGACCCAGTACTTC
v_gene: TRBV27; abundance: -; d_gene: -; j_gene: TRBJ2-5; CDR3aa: CASSERVVEETQYF; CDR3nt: TGTGCCAGCAGTGAACGGGTGGTTGAAGAGACCCAGTACTTC
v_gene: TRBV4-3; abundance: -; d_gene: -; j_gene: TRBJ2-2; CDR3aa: CASSQERGLPTGELFF; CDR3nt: TGCGCCAGCAGCCAAGAAAGGGGACTCCCCACCGGGGAGCTGTTTTTT
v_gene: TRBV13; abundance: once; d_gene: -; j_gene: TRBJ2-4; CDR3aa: CASSFWDGAKNIQYF; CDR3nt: TGTGCCAGCAGCTTCTGGGACGGAGCCAAAAACATTCAGTACTTC
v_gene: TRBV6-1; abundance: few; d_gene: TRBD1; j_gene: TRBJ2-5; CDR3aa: CASIPTDIRDRGLETQYF; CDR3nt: TGTGCCAGCATCCCGACAGACATCCGGGACAGGGGTTTGGAGACCCAGTACTTC
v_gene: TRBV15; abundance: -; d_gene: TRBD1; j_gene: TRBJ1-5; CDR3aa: CATSRDRGPGQPQHF; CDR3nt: TGTGCCACCAGCAGAGACAGGGGGCCAGGACAGCCCCAGCATTTT
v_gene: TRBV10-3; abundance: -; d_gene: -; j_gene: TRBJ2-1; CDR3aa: CAISGWAESSYNEQFF; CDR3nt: TGTGCCATCAGTGGCTGGGCTGAGAGCTCCTACAATGAGCAGTTCTTC
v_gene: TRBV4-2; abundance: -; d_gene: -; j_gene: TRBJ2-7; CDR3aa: CASSQDRLGISYEQYF; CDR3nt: TGTGCCAGCAGCCAAGATAGGCTAGGGATCTCCTACGAGCAGTACTTC
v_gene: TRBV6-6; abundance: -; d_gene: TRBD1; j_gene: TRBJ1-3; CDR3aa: CASSFTGGGNTIYF; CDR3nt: TGTGCCAGCAGCTTCACAGGGGGCGGAAACACCATATATTTT
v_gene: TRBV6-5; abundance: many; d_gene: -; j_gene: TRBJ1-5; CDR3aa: CASSYSHDSNQPQHF; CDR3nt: TGTGCCAGCAGTTACTCGCACGACAGCAATCAGCCCCAGCATTTT
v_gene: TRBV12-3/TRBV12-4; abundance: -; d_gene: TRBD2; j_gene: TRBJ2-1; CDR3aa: CSSSFPSGVYNEQFF; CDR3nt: TGTTCCAGCAGTTTTCCTAGCGGGGTGTACAATGAGCAGTTCTTC
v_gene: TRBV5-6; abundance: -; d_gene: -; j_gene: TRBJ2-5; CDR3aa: CASSPGRSRLDWYF; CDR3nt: TGTGCCAGCAGCCCCGGACGGAGCCGGTTGGATTGGTACTTC
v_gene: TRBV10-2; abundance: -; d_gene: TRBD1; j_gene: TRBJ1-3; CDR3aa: CASSAGGSNTIYF; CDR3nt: TGCGCCAGCTCGGCAGGGGGTTCAAACACCATATATTTT
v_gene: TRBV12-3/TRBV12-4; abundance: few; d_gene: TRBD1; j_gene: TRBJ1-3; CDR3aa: CASSSISGTASGNTIYF; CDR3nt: TGTGCCAGCAGTTCAATCTCCGGGACAGCCTCTGGAAACACCATATATTTT
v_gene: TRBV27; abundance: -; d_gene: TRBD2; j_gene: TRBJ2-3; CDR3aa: CASSSPPGLAAGTDTQYF; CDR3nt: TGTGCCAGCAGTTCCCCACCAGGACTAGCGGCCGGGACAGATACGCAGTATTTT
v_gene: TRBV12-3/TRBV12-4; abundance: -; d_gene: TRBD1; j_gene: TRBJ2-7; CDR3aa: CASSLWTGYYYEQYF; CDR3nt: TGTGCCAGCAGTTTGTGGACAGGTTACTACTACGAGCAGTACTTC
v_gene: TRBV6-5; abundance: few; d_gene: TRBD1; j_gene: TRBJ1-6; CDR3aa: CASSYSMQGAVLENSPLHF; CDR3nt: TGTGCCAGCAGTTACTCTATGCAGGGGGCGGTTTTAGAAAATTCACCCCTCCACTTT
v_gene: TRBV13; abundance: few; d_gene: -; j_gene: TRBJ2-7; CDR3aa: CASSPAPGGKYEQYF; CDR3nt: TGTGCCAGCAGCCCGGCGCCCGGCGGCAAGTACGAGCAGTACTTC
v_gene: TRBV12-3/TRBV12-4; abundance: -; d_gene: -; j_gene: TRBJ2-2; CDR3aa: CASRYTTEPRDTGELFF; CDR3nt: TGTGCCAGCAGATACACCACCGAGCCTAGGGACACCGGGGAGCTGTTTTTT
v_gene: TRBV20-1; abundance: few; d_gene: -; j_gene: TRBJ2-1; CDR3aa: CSARDRAERVYNEQFF; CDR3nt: TGCAGTGCTAGAGATCGGGCAGAAAGAGTCTACAATGAGCAGTTCTTC
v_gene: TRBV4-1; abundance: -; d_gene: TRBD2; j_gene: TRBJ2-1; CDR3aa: CASSQDQRGYDEQFF; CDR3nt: TGCGCCAGCAGCCAAGATCAGCGGGGGTACGATGAGCAGTTCTTC
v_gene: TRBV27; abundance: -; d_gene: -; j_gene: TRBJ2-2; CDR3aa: CASSLLAWTGELFF; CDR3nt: TGTGCCAGCAGTTTACTAGCGTGGACCGGGGAGCTGTTTTTT
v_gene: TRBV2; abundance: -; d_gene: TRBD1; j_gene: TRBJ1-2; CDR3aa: CASPDRGRDGYTF; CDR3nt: TGTGCCAGCCCAGACAGGGGGCGAGATGGCTACACCTTC
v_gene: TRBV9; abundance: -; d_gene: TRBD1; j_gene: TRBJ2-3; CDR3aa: CASSVRDRRADTQYF; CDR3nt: TGTGCCAGCAGCGTAAGGGACAGACGCGCAGATACGCAGTATTTT
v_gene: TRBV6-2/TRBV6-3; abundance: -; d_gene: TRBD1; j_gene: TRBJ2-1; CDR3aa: CASSTLDRDYNEQFF; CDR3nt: TGTGCCAGCAGTACCCTGGACAGGGACTACAATGAGCAGTTCTTC
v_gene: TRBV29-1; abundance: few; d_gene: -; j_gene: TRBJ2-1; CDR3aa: CSVANNEQFF; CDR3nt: TGCAGCGTGGCGAACAATGAGCAGTTCTTC
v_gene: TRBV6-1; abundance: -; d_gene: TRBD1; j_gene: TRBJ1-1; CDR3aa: CASSWTGDDTEAFF; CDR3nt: TGTGCCAGCAGTTGGACAGGGGATGACACTGAAGCTTTCTTT
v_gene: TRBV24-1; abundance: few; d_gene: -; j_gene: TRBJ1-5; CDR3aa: CAIPPGCNQPQHF; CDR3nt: TGTGCCATCCCGCCAGGGTGCAATCAGCCCCAGCATTTT
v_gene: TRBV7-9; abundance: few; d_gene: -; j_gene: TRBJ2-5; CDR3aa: CASSLFGRGRGYQETQYF; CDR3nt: TGTGCCAGCAGCTTATTCGGCCGTGGGCGGGGATACCAAGAGACCCAGTACTTC
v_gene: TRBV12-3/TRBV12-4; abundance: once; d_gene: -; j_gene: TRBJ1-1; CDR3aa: CASSLVSTNTEAFF; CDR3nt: TGTGCCAGCAGTTTAGTCAGTACGAACACTGAAGCTTTCTTT
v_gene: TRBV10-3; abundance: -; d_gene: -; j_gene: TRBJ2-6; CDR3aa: CAISEYVNGGQPTEPSSGANVLTF; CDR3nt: TGTGCCATCAGTGAGTATGTCAACGGGGGGCAACCAACAGAACCGTCCTCTGGGGCCAACGTCCTGACTTTC
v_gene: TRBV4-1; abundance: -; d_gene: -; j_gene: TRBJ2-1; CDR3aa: CASRRGGEAGEQFF; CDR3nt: TGCGCCAGCAGGCGTGGCGGTGAGGCGGGTGAGCAGTTCTTC
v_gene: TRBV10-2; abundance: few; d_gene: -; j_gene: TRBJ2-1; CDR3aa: CASNLRDRHNEQFF; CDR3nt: TGCGCCAGCAACCTCCGGGACCGACACAATGAGCAGTTCTTC
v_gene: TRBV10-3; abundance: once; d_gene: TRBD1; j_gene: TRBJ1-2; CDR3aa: CTISTGQGADSDGYTF; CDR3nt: TGTACCATCAGTACGGGACAGGGGGCGGATTCGGATGGCTACACCTTC
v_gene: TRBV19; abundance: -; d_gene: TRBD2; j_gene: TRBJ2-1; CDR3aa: CASSIEGLAGGMNEQFF; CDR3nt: TGTGCCAGTAGTATAGAAGGTCTAGCGGGGGGGATGAATGAGCAGTTCTTC
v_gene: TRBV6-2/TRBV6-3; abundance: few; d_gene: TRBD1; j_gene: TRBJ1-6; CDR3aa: CASSYLRQGDSPLHF; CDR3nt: TGTGCCAGCAGTTACCTCCGACAGGGTGATTCACCCCTCCACTTT
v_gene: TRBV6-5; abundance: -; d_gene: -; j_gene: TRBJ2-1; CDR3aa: CASSYSQKGSYNEQFF; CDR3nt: TGTGCCAGCAGTTACTCGCAGAAAGGCTCCTACAATGAGCAGTTCTTC